The present T cell receptor beta chain was sequenced within a study of T cells after yellow fever vaccination. TCRdb used MiXCR to reprocess the 5' RACE reads, holding one entry per CDR3 protein. The profile shows fewer than 100,000 distinct CDR3 sequences, approximately 5.5% of them singletons. Broader study findings: Once the booster was given, most primary-vaccination clones reappeared, at about 96% for CD4 and approximately 88% for CD8.

V shed 3 bases and J shed 3 bases, with 15 bases lying between them. This CDR3 comprises 15 residues. Germline V CDR1 and CDR2: SNHLY, FYNNEI. This clonotype was found many times. Its antigen is unknown. The sample was CD8+ T cells sorted from PBMCs, taken 10 days after the yellow fever booster vaccination. The V gene is TRBV2, the J gene TRBJ2-7; D is perhaps TRBD1 or TRBD2 (5 bases each). The receptor was isolated from a man younger than 30 who received the YFV17D yellow fever vaccine. DNA for the CDR3: TGTGCCAGCAGTGAGTCGTGGGACGGCCTCTACGAGCAGTACTTC. Its protein is CASSESWDGLYEQYF. Looking up the rest from reference TRBV2 and TRBJ2-7 gives the full variable domain: EPEVTQTPSHQVTQMGQEVILRCVPISNHLYFYWYRQILGQKVEFLVSFYNNEISEKSEIFDDQFSVERPDGSNFTLKIRSTKLEDSAMYFCASSESWDGLYEQYFGPGTRLTVT.